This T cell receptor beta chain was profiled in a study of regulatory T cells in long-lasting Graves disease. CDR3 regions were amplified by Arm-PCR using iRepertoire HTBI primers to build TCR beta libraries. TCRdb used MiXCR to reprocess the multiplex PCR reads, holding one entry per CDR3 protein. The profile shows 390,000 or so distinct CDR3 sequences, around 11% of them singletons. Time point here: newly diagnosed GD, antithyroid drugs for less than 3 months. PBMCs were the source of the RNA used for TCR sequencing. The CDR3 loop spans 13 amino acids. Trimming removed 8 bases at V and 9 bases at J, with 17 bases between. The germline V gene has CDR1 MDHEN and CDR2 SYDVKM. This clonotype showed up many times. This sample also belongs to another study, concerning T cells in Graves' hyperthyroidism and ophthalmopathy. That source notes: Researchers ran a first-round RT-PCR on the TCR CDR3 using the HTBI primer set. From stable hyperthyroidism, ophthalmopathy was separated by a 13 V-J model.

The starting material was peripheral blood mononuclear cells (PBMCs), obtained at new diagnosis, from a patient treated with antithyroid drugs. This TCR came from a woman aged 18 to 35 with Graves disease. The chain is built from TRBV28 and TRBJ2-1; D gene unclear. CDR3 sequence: CASPDCLGTEQFF. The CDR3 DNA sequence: TGTGCCAGCCCCGATTGCCTCGGTACTGAGCAGTTCTTC.